Shown below are 29 T cell receptor beta chains from a single sample sequenced in a study of blood T cell repertoires in COVID-19. Assay used: immunoSEQ multiplex PCR; TCRdb lists only in-frame clones, some missing. The sample has fewer than 110,000 clones, around 83% seen once. What was sequenced was peripheral blood. The receptors derive from a man between 65 and 79 years old with acute or convalescent COVID-19.

J is TRBJ2-3 and V is TRBV10-1; TRBD2 matches at 10 bases. V shed 2 bases and J 6 bases; nucleotides not matched to a gene: 8. There are 16 residues in the CDR3. From germline, CDR1 is WNHNN and CDR2 SYGVQD (reference sequence). The CDR3 here is CASSEEIAGGRDTQYF. The CDR3 DNA is TGCGCCAGCAGTGAGGAGATAGCGGGGGGAAGGGATACGCAGTATTTT.

This chain links TRBV5-1 with TRBJ2-1; D might be TRBD1 (5 bases). The V end was cut by 4 bases, the J end by 6 bases, with 17 bases between. Germline assignment: CDR1 SGHRS and CDR2 YFSETQ. The CDR3 is made up of 15 amino acids. The CDR3 region is CASSHRPPTGNEQFF. The CDR3 bases are TGCGCCAGCAGCCACAGGCCCCCGACGGGCAATGAGCAGTTCTTC.

A few counts support this clone. This chain uses TRBV5-1 with TRBJ1-2, with TRBD1 identical over 8 bases. The CDR3 is 15 residues long. CDR1 SGHRS and CDR2 YFSETQ come from the germline V gene. J was trimmed by 2 bases and V by 2 bases; bases with no gene match: 5. CDR3 sequence: CASSLWTGRNYGYTF. Written as DNA, the CDR3 is TGCGCCAGCAGCTTATGGACAGGGCGAAACTATGGCTACACCTTC.

This chain joins TRBV2 and TRBJ2-5; D possibly corresponds to TRBD2 (5 bases). The V and J ends lost 0 bases and 1 base respectively, with 21 bases between them. The CDR3 spans 19 residues. Germline CDR1 reads SNHLY; CDR2 reads FYNNEI. The CDR3 region is CASSEAHLRADASQETQYF. The CDR3 nucleotides are TGTGCCAGCAGTGAAGCGCACTTGAGAGCGGACGCTTCCCAAGAGACCCAGTACTTC.

V gene TRBV7-2 combines with J gene TRBJ1-1; D possibly corresponds to TRBD1 (6 bases). Germline CDR1 reads SGHTA; CDR2 reads FQGNSA. Trimming removed 1 base from V and 6 bases from J, with 18 bases in between. The CDR3 contains 16 residues. In DNA, the CDR3 is TGTGCCAGCAGCTTAGGAGCAGGGGTAAAATTCGCTGAAGCTTTCTTT. This codes for CASSLGAGVKFAEAFF.

The rearrangement joins TRBV9 to TRBJ1-2; TRBD1 might be the D (6 bases). From germline, CDR1 is SGDLS and CDR2 YYNGEE. V lost 5 bases, J lost 1 base, and 18 bases lay in between. The CDR3 contains 16 residues. The DNA for the CDR3 is TGTGCCAGCAGAGATTACCAGGGGATAAATAACTATGGCTACACCTTC. Translating it yields CASRDYQGINNYGYTF.

This clone was seen once. The chain has TRBV28 and TRBJ1-6, with 8 positions matching TRBD1. The trim removed 6 bases at V and 8 bases at J, leaving 6 bases unmatched. The CDR3 totals 14 residues. In germline, CDR1 is MDHEN, CDR2 SYDVKM. The CDR3, as DNA: TGTGCCAGCAGACCGGGACAGGCTCATTCACCCCTCCACTTT. Translation gives CASRPGQAHSPLHF. Full variable domain (rest looked up from reference TRBV28 and TRBJ1-6): DVKVTQSSRYLVKRTGEKVFLECVQDMDHENMFWYRQDPGLGLRLIYFSYDVKMKEKGDIPEGYSVSREKKERFSLILESASTNQTSMYLCASRPGQAHSPLHFGNGTRLTVT.

V usage is TRBV4-3 and J usage is TRBJ2-2; maybe TRBD2 (5 bases). Germline V gives CDR1 LGHNA, CDR2 YSLEER. V lost 4 bases and J lost 5, with 11 bases in between. The CDR3 runs to 14 residues. CDR3 sequence: CASSLVRVTGELFF. CDR3 DNA: TGCGCCAGCAGCCTAGTGCGGGTTACCGGGGAGCTGTTTTTT.

This chain uses TRBV6-5 with TRBJ1-6; 7 nucleotides agree with TRBD1. Germline V gene data show CDR1 as MNHEY and CDR2 as SVGAGI. J lost 7 bases, V lost 6 bases, and 3 bases had no gene match. The CDR3 loop spans 13 amino acids. CDR3 nucleotides: TGTGCCAGCAGAGGGACAGCGAATTCACCCCTCCACTTT. This sequence encodes CASRGTANSPLHF.

V is TRBV27 and J is TRBJ2-1, with 7 bases lining up with TRBD2. Germline lookup yields CDR1 MNHEY and CDR2 SMNVEV (reference sequence). The CDR3 is 17 residues long. V gave up 2 bases and J gave up 0 bases; unmatched junction bases: 7. The CDR3 region has the DNA TGTGCCAGCAGTTTACTTAAATGGGGGGGCTCCTACAATGAGCAGTTCTTC. It encodes CASSLLKWGGSYNEQFF.

The chain carries TRBV12-3 or TRBV12-4 and TRBJ1-1; no firm D call. This CDR3 spans 12 amino acids. Trimming took 4 bases from V and 5 from J, leaving 8 bases between them. This CDR3 reads CASSSVGTEAFF. The CDR3 DNA sequence: TGTGCCAGCAGTTCCGTCGGGACTGAAGCTTTCTTT.

The chain carries TRBV27 and TRBJ1-2; 9 bases are shared with TRBD1. The CDR3 length is 13 residues. With 4 bases clipped from V and 8 bases from J, the junction kept 5 bases outside the gene matches. CDR1 is MNHEY and CDR2 is SMNVEV in the germline V gene (reference sequence). The CDR3 DNA follows: TGTGCCAGCAGTTCCCGGGACAGGGAAGGCTACACCTTC. Translation: CASSSRDREGYTF.

The chain is built from TRBV6-5 and TRBJ2-1; D is ambiguous. The CDR3 totals 13 residues. CDR1 and CDR2 from the germline V gene are MNHEY and SVGAGI. V was shortened by 7 bases and J by 4 bases, with 11 bases between the two germline ends. CDR3 in DNA: TGTGCCAGCAAGGAGACTCAATACAATGAGCAGTTCTTC. This translates into CASKETQYNEQFF.

The chain is built from TRBV27 and TRBJ1-1; D unclear. Germline V gene sequence: CDR1 MNHEY, CDR2 SMNVEV (reference sequence). This CDR3 region has 14 residues. Trimming removed 1 base at V and 1 base at J, with 7 bases between. The CDR3 reads CASSLFRRNTEAFF. CDR3 sequence (DNA): TGTGCCAGCAGTTTATTCAGGCGGAACACTGAAGCTTTCTTT.

This chain links TRBV19 with TRBJ1-6; the D gene is possibly TRBD1 (6 bases). The V end was cut by 5 bases, the J end by 8 bases, with 19 bases between. The CDR3 is made up of 16 amino acids. Germline CDR1 is LNHDA and CDR2 is SQIVND (reference sequence). CDR3 sequence reads: CASSDGGRVSDSPLHF. In DNA, the CDR3 is TGTGCCAGTAGTGATGGGGGCAGGGTTTCGGATTCACCCCTCCACTTT.

CDR3 in DNA: TGTGCCAGCAGCCAACCCCGACAGGGACTCTATGGCTACACCTTC. Translated, it gives CASSQPRQGLYGYTF. The rearrangement uses TRBV3-1 (or the pseudogene TRBV3-2) and TRBJ1-2; 7 bases line up with TRBD1. Germline assignment: CDR1 LGHDT and CDR2 YNNKEL (reference sequence). The CDR3 extends over 15 amino acids. Losses at the gene ends were 2 bases for V and 4 bases for J; bases not matched to a gene: 7.

The V and J genes are TRBV18 and TRBJ1-2; tentatively, D is TRBD1 (5 bases). The CDR3 consists of 14 residues. The V gene lost 3 bases and the J gene lost 6 bases, with 14 bases spanning the gap. Germline values: CDR1 KGHSH, CDR2 LQKENI. This CDR3 is CASSPRSEGDGYTF. The CDR3 region has the DNA TGTGCCAGCTCACCTCGATCTGAAGGGGATGGCTACACCTTC.

The V gene is TRBV19, the J gene TRBJ2-5, with 10 bases aligning to TRBD1. Germline V CDR1 and CDR2: LNHDA, SQIVND (reference sequence). The length of the CDR3 is 22 residues. V lost 0 bases, J lost 5 bases, and 24 bases stayed unmatched. The CDR3 loop reads CASSIDHYIGDRGRGGLETQYF. CDR3 coding DNA: TGTGCCAGTAGTATAGATCACTATATAGGAGACAGGGGGCGAGGAGGGTTGGAGACCCAGTACTTC.

The chain recombines TRBV6-5 with TRBJ1-5, with D perhaps matching TRBD1 (6 bases). CDR1 MNHEY and CDR2 SVGAGI come from the germline V gene. CDR3 length: 12 residues. V was pared by 6 bases and J by 6 bases, with 9 bases between. CDR3 residues: CASRGATQPQHF. The DNA for the CDR3 is TGTGCCAGCAGGGGGGCCACTCAGCCCCAGCATTTT.

The rearrangement uses TRBV5-1 and TRBJ2-3; weak D call: TRBD1 (5 bases). This CDR3 region has 15 residues. Trimming removed 4 bases at V and 6 bases at J, with 18 bases between. Germline V CDR1 and CDR2: SGHRS, YFSETQ. The DNA of the CDR3 is TGCGCCAGCAGCGGCCGTGGGGCCGGCGTTGATACGCAGTATTTT. Residues: CASSGRGAGVDTQYF.

The V call is TRBV19, the J call TRBJ2-2; D perhaps matches TRBD1 (6 bases). The CDR3 has 16 amino acids. Germline V gives CDR1 LNHDA, CDR2 SQIVND (reference sequence). Trimming removed 5 bases at V and 1 base at J, with 14 bases between. CDR3 bases: TGTGCCAGTAGTGAACAGGGACGACGGAACACCGGGGAGCTGTTTTTT. Residues: CASSEQGRRNTGELFF. Together with reference TRBV19 and TRBJ2-2, the CDR3 gives the full variable domain: DGGITQSPKYLFRKEGQNVTLSCEQNLNHDAMYWYRQDPGQGLRLIYYSQIVNDFQKGDIAEGYSVSREKKESFPLTVTSAQKNPTAFYLCASSEQGRRNTGELFFGEGSRLTVL.

This rearrangement joins TRBV19 to TRBJ2-3; 14 bases fit TRBD2. The germline gives CDR1 LNHDA, CDR2 SQIVND (reference sequence). The CDR3 runs to 15 residues. With V trimmed by 4 bases and J by 5 bases, 2 bases remained unmatched. The CDR3 DNA sequence: TGTGCCAGTAGTACGGGACTAGCGGGGGAAGATACGCAGTATTTT. It encodes CASSTGLAGEDTQYF.

This clone was picked up a small number of times. The V gene is TRBV2, the J gene TRBJ1-2; D gene ambiguous. Germline loops: CDR1 SNHLY, CDR2 FYNNEI. This CDR3 is built from 11 residues. V was shortened by 1 base and J by 13 bases, with 10 bases between the two germline ends. DNA of the CDR3: TGTGCCAGCAGTGAAGACTTGAGCTGCACCTTC. It translates to CASSEDLSCTF.

The chain employs TRBV7-6 and TRBJ1-4; 8 positions agree with TRBD1. Trimming at V came to 1 base and at J to 6 bases, leaving 7 bases not matched to a gene. Per germline, CDR1 SGHVS and CDR2 FNYEAQ. This CDR3 is built from 16 residues. The CDR3 DNA is TGTGCCAGCAGCTTAGGGTACAGGGGGACGCATGAAAAACTGTTTTTT. Translation gives CASSLGYRGTHEKLFF.

The chain uses TRBV18 and TRBJ2-3, with TRBD1 matching 7 bases. Germline V lookup: CDR1 KGHSH, CDR2 LQKENI. V trimming: 5 bases; J trimming: 2 bases; junction bases outside the gene matches: 4. This CDR3 is 14 amino acids long. The CDR3 sequence: CASSNRGNTDTQYF. The CDR3 nucleotides read TGTGCCAGCTCAAACAGGGGTAACACAGATACGCAGTATTTT.

The genes are TRBV27 and TRBJ1-1; tentative D call: TRBD1 (5 bases). Trimming removed 5 bases from V and 5 bases from J, with 15 bases in between. Germline V gene sequence: CDR1 MNHEY, CDR2 SMNVEV (reference sequence). This CDR3 spans 14 amino acids. CDR3 in DNA: TGTGCCAGCAGTGATGGAAAGGGGCTAACTGAAGCTTTCTTT. The encoded protein is CASSDGKGLTEAFF.

This clone was recorded at least ten times. The chain employs TRBV24-1 and TRBJ2-2, with 8 bases aligning to TRBD1. The CDR3 spans 14 residues. CDR1 KGHDR and CDR2 SFDVKD come from the germline V gene. The J segment lost 6 bases and the V segment lost 4 bases, leaving 3 bases of the junction unmatched. The CDR3 region has the DNA TGTGCCACCAGTGACACACAGGGGGCCGGGGAGCTGTTTTTT. Residues: CATSDTQGAGELFF.

This chain joins TRBV7-9 and TRBJ1-6; D ambiguous. V gave up 1 base and J gave up 0 bases, with 7 bases separating them. Germline assignment: CDR1 SEHNR and CDR2 FQNEAQ (reference sequence). This CDR3 is built from 16 residues. CDR3 loop: CASSLEGSSYNSPLHF. The CDR3 nucleotides read TGTGCCAGCAGCTTAGAAGGGAGCTCCTATAATTCACCCCTCCACTTT. The full variable domain, rest sourced from reference TRBV7-9 and TRBJ1-6, is DTGVSQNPRHKITKRGQNVTFRCDPISEHNRLYWYRQTLGQGPEFLTYFQNEAQLEKSRLLSDRFSAERPKGSFSTLEIQRTEQGDSAMYLCASSLEGSSYNSPLHFGNGTRLTVT.

The chain is built from TRBV23-1 and TRBJ1-5, with a weak D call TRBD1 (5 bases). TRBV23-1 qualifies as an ORF whose function is uncertain. V was shortened by 0 bases and J by 4 bases, with 10 bases between the two germline ends. This CDR3 spans 15 amino acids. The CDR3 region is CASSQSHRLNQPQHF. In DNA, the CDR3 is TGCGCCAGCAGTCAATCCCACAGGCTAAATCAGCCCCAGCATTTT.